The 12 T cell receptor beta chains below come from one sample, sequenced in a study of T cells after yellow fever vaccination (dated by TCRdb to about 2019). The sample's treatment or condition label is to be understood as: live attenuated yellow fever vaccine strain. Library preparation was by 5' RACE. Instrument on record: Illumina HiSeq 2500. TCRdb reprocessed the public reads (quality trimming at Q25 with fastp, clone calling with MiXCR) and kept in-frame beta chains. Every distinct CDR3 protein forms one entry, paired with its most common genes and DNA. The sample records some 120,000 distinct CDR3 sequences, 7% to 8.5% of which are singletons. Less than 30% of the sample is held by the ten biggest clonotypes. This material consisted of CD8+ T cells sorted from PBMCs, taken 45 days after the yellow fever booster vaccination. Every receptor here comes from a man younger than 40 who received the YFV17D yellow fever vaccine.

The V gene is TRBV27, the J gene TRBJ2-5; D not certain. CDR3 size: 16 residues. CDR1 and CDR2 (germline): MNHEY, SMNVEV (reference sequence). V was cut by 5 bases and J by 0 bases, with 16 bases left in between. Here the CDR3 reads CASSHHLGSHQETQYF. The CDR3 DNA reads TGTGCCAGCAGTCACCACCTTGGGTCGCACCAAGAGACCCAGTACTTC.

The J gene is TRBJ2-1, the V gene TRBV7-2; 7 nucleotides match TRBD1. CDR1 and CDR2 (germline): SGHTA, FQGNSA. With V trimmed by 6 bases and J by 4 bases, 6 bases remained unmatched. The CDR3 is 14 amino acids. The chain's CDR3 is CASREQGEYNEQFF. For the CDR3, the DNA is TGTGCCAGCAGGGAGCAGGGGGAATACAATGAGCAGTTCTTC.

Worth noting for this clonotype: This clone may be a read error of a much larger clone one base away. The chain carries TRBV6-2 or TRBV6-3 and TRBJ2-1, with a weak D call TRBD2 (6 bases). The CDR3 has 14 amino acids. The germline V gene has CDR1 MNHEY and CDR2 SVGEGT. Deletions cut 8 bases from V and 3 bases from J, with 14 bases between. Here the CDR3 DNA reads TGTGCCAGCGGAGGGCGGGCCCTCTACAATGAGCAGTTCTTC. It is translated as CASGGRALYNEQFF.

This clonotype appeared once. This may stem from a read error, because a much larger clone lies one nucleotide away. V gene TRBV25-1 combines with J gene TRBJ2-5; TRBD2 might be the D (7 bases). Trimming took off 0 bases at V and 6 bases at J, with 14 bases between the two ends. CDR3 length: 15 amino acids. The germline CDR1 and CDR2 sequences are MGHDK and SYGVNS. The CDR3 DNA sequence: TGTGCCAGCAGTGAATATCCCGGGGGGCATCAGACCCAGTACTTC. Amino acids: CASSEYPGGHQTQYF.

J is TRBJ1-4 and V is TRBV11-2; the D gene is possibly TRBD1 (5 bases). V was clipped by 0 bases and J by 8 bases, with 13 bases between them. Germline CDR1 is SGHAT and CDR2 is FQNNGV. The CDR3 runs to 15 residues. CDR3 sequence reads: CASSLEDSWVEKLFF. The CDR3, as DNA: TGTGCCAGCAGCTTAGAAGACAGCTGGGTCGAAAAACTGTTTTTT. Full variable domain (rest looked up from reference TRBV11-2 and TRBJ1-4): EAGVAQSPRYKIIEKRQSVAFWCNPISGHATLYWYQQILGQGPKLLIQFQNNGVVDDSQLPKDRFSAERLKGVDSTLKIQPAKLEDSAVYLCASSLEDSWVEKLFFGSGTQLSVL.

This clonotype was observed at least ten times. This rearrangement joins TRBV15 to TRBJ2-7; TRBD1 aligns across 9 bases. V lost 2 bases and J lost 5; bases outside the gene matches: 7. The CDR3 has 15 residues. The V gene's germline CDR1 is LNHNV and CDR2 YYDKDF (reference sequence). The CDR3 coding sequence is TGTGCCACCAGCAGATTCGGGACAGGGCAGCACGAGCAGTACTTC. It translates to CATSRFGTGQHEQYF.

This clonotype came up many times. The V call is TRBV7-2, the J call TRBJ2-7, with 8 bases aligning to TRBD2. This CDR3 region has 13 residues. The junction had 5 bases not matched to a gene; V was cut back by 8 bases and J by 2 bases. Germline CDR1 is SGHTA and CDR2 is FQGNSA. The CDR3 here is CASGPGLAYEQYF. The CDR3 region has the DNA TGTGCCAGCGGACCGGGACTAGCCTACGAGCAGTACTTC.

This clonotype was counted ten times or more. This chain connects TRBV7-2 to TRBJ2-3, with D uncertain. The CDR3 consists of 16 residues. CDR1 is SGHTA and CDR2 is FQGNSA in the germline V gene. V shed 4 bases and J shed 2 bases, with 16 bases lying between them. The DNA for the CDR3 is TGTGCCAGCAGCTACATACTCCCGGGCCTCACAGATACGCAGTATTTT. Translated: CASSYILPGLTDTQYF.

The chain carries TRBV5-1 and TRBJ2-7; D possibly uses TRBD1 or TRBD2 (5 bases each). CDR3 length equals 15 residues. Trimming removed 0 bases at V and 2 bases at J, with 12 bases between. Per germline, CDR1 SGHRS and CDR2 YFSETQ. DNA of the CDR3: TGCGCCAGCAGCTTGGTCGAGGGGCGGGCCTACGAGCAGTACTTC. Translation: CASSLVEGRAYEQYF.

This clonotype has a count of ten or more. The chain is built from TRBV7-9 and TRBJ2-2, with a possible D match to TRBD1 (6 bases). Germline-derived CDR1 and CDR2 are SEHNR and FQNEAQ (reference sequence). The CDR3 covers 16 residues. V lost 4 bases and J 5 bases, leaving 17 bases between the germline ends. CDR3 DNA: TGTGCCAGCAGCTCCGAGGCCCAGGGGTATACCGGGGAGCTGTTTTTT. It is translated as CASSSEAQGYTGELFF.

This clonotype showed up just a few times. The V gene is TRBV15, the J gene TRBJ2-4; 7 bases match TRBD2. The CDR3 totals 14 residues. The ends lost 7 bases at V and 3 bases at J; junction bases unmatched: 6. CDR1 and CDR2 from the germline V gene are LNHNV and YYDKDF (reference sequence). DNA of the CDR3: TGTGCCACCACCTCTAGCGGTGTCAAAAACATTCAGTACTTC. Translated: CATTSSGVKNIQYF.

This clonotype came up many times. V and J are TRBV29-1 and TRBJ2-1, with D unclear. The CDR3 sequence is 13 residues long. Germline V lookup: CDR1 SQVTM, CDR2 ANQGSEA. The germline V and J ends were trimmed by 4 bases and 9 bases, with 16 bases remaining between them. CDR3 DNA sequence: TGCAGCGTTGTTGGAAAAAGTAATGGTGAGCAGTTCTTC. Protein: CSVVGKSNGEQFF.